These T cell receptor beta chains were read from a single sample in a study of T-cell memory formation after mild COVID-19. TCRdb reanalysed the 5' RACE reads using MiXCR and keeps one entry per CDR3 protein. The sample records approximately 500,000 distinct CDR3 sequences, approximately 23% being singletons. The sample consisted of PBMCs or a T cell subset sorted from them (not recorded which). The receptors here all came from an adult woman who had mild COVID-19 (a few samples of this study predate the infection). Cell type and time point are not known. Each CDR3 is given with its conserved first and last residue. The D gene is left open where the match is weak. Clone sizes are given selectively: once, few, many, or a class where the clone is expanded.

CDR3nt: TGTGCCAGCAGCCCTTGGTCCGGGTCGAGCTATGGCTACACCTTC
CDR3aa: CASSPWSGSSYGYTF
j_gene: TRBJ1-2
d_gene: NA
v_gene: TRBV5-5
abundance: few

CDR3nt: TGTGCCATCAGTGAGTCTGGGACAGGGGGCCCCCTTTCCCACGAGCAGTACTTC
CDR3aa: CAISESGTGGPLSHEQYF
j_gene: TRBJ2-7
d_gene: TRBD1
v_gene: TRBV10-3
abundance: few

CDR3nt: TGTGCCAGCAGCTTGGGGGGGACTAGCGGGAGAGATACGCAGTATTTT
CDR3aa: CASSLGGTSGRDTQYF
j_gene: TRBJ2-3
d_gene: TRBD2
v_gene: TRBV5-4
abundance: NA

CDR3nt: TGTGCCAGTAGTATATCCCTCAGGGCTGAAGCTTCCTACGAGCAGTACTTC
CDR3aa: CASSISLRAEASYEQYF
j_gene: TRBJ2-7
d_gene: NA
v_gene: TRBV19
abundance: NA

CDR3nt: TGTGCCAGCAGCCGAAACCCAAGACAGGGGGCAGGGGATACGCAGTATTTT
CDR3aa: CASSRNPRQGAGDTQYF
j_gene: TRBJ2-3
d_gene: TRBD1
v_gene: TRBV11-3
abundance: NA

CDR3nt: TGTGCCTGGAGTGTACTAGCGGACCCGACCTACAATGAGCAGTTCTTC
CDR3aa: CAWSVLADPTYNEQFF
j_gene: TRBJ2-1
d_gene: TRBD2
v_gene: TRBV30
abundance: NA

CDR3nt: TGTGCCAGCAGCCAAGATGTGAAGGGAAGGGACGAGCAGTACTTC
CDR3aa: CASSQDVKGRDEQYF
j_gene: TRBJ2-7
d_gene: NA
v_gene: TRBV4-2
abundance: few

CDR3nt: TGTGCCAGCAGCTTAGTCGGACAGAACACAGATACGCAGTATTTT
CDR3aa: CASSLVGQNTDTQYF
j_gene: TRBJ2-3
d_gene: NA
v_gene: TRBV11-3
abundance: NA

CDR3nt: TGTGCCAGCAGCTTAGGGGGGATGAACACTGAAGCTTTCTTT
CDR3aa: CASSLGGMNTEAFF
j_gene: TRBJ1-1
d_gene: NA
v_gene: TRBV5-1
abundance: many

CDR3nt: TGTGCCAGCAGTTCAGGAAATTCACCCCTCCACTTT
CDR3aa: CASSSGNSPLHF
j_gene: TRBJ1-6
d_gene: NA
v_gene: TRBV7-9
abundance: NA

CDR3nt: TGTGCCAGCAGCTTAGAAGGGGACACTGAAGCTTTCTTT
CDR3aa: CASSLEGDTEAFF
j_gene: TRBJ1-1
d_gene: NA
v_gene: TRBV7-9
abundance: NA

CDR3nt: TGTGCCACCAGCGGAGTAATGTGGGACGAGCAGTACTTC
CDR3aa: CATSGVMWDEQYF
j_gene: TRBJ2-7
d_gene: NA
v_gene: TRBV15
abundance: NA

CDR3nt: TGTGCCAGCAGCACTCGGACAGGGCTCACAGATACGCAGTATTTT
CDR3aa: CASSTRTGLTDTQYF
j_gene: TRBJ2-3
d_gene: TRBD1
v_gene: TRBV7-9
abundance: once

CDR3nt: TGTGCCAGCAGCGGAAGGGACAGTACCTACGAGCAGTACTTC
CDR3aa: CASSGRDSTYEQYF
j_gene: TRBJ2-7
d_gene: TRBD1
v_gene: TRBV7-9
abundance: few

CDR3nt: TGCAGTGCCAGACTAGCGGGGGGTCACGAGCAGTACTTC
CDR3aa: CSARLAGGHEQYF
j_gene: TRBJ2-7
d_gene: TRBD2
v_gene: TRBV20-1
abundance: NA

CDR3nt: TGCAGTGCTAGGAGTTTAAGGCAGTTGGACTATGGCTACACCTTC
CDR3aa: CSARSLRQLDYGYTF
j_gene: TRBJ1-2
d_gene: NA
v_gene: TRBV20-1
abundance: NA

CDR3nt: TGTGCCAGCTCGGTCAGTGGCTACACCTTC
CDR3aa: CASSVSGYTF
j_gene: TRBJ1-2
d_gene: NA
v_gene: TRBV2
abundance: few

CDR3nt: TGTGCCAGCAGTTACTCGACAGGGGGCGGCTATGGCTACACCTTC
CDR3aa: CASSYSTGGGYGYTF
j_gene: TRBJ1-2
d_gene: TRBD1
v_gene: TRBV6-2/TRBV6-3
abundance: NA

CDR3nt: TGTGACAGCAGTTCTGTAGCGGGGACCTACGAGCAGTACTTC
CDR3aa: CDSSSVAGTYEQYF
j_gene: TRBJ2-7
d_gene: TRBD2
v_gene: TRBV27
abundance: few

CDR3nt: TGTGCCACCAGTGACTCGGGCCTCGCGGGGACTGAAGCTTTCTTT
CDR3aa: CATSDSGLAGTEAFF
j_gene: TRBJ1-1
d_gene: NA
v_gene: TRBV24-1
abundance: NA

CDR3nt: TGCAGTGCTTGGACAGTAGGGGAAAAACTGTTTTTT
CDR3aa: CSAWTVGEKLFF
j_gene: TRBJ1-4
d_gene: NA
v_gene: TRBV20-1
abundance: few

CDR3nt: TGTGCCAGCAGCTCGAGGGACAGCCCAAATTCACCCCTCCACTTT
CDR3aa: CASSSRDSPNSPLHF
j_gene: TRBJ1-6
d_gene: TRBD1
v_gene: TRBV7-9
abundance: NA

CDR3nt: TGTGCCAGCACCCTGAACACTGAAGCTTTCTTT
CDR3aa: CASTLNTEAFF
j_gene: TRBJ1-1
d_gene: NA
v_gene: TRBV12-3/TRBV12-4
abundance: NA

CDR3nt: TGCGCCAGCAGCTTGGCCCGGGACACCGTGGAGACCCAGTACTTC
CDR3aa: CASSLARDTVETQYF
j_gene: TRBJ2-5
d_gene: NA
v_gene: TRBV5-1
abundance: many

CDR3nt: TGTGCCAGCAGTTACTCGGGGAAGGACGGCTACACCTTC
CDR3aa: CASSYSGKDGYTF
j_gene: TRBJ1-2
d_gene: NA
v_gene: TRBV6-2/TRBV6-3
abundance: NA

CDR3nt: TGTGCCAGCAGCATGACAGGCTTGAACACTGAAGCTTTCTTT
CDR3aa: CASSMTGLNTEAFF
j_gene: TRBJ1-1
d_gene: NA
v_gene: TRBV7-9
abundance: NA

CDR3nt: TGTGCCATCAGTGATGGGACCCCCGTGGAGCAGTACTTC
CDR3aa: CAISDGTPVEQYF
j_gene: TRBJ2-7
d_gene: NA
v_gene: TRBV10-3
abundance: few

CDR3nt: TGCGCCAGCAGCCACCAGACTGCCCCCACGACGACTGAAGCTTTCTTT
CDR3aa: CASSHQTAPTTTEAFF
j_gene: TRBJ1-1
d_gene: NA
v_gene: TRBV4-1
abundance: NA

CDR3nt: TGCAGAGCTTCTCGGGGAACTAGCGGGAGGGTTTCCATCTACGAGCAGTACTTC
CDR3aa: CRASRGTSGRVSIYEQYF
j_gene: TRBJ2-7
d_gene: TRBD2
v_gene: TRBV20-1
abundance: NA

CDR3nt: TGTGCCACCAGTGAATCTAGCGGGTCGTACAATGAGCAGTTCTTC
CDR3aa: CATSESSGSYNEQFF
j_gene: TRBJ2-1
d_gene: TRBD2
v_gene: TRBV24-1
abundance: many

CDR3nt: TGCGCCAGCAGCCAAGAACCGACAGAGGGAGAGACCCAGTACTTC
CDR3aa: CASSQEPTEGETQYF
j_gene: TRBJ2-5
d_gene: NA
v_gene: TRBV4-1
abundance: few

CDR3nt: TGCAGTGCTCCCGAGCGGGGGGGCCTCACAGATACGCAGTATTTT
CDR3aa: CSAPERGGLTDTQYF
j_gene: TRBJ2-3
d_gene: TRBD2
v_gene: TRBV20-1
abundance: few

CDR3nt: TGCAGTGCTGTGTCTAGCGGGAGGGCGCGAGAGCAGTTCTTC
CDR3aa: CSAVSSGRAREQFF
j_gene: TRBJ2-1
d_gene: TRBD2
v_gene: TRBV20-1
abundance: few

CDR3nt: TGTGCCAGCGGGACATTTAACACCGGGGAGCTGTTTTTT
CDR3aa: CASGTFNTGELFF
j_gene: TRBJ2-2
d_gene: NA
v_gene: TRBV6-2/TRBV6-3
abundance: NA

CDR3nt: TGTGCCATCAGTGAAGGGACAGGGGGAACTGAAGCTTTCTTT
CDR3aa: CAISEGTGGTEAFF
j_gene: TRBJ1-1
d_gene: TRBD1
v_gene: TRBV10-3
abundance: few

CDR3nt: TGTGCCAGCAGCTTTAAGCGGGGCACAGATACGCAGTATTTT
CDR3aa: CASSFKRGTDTQYF
j_gene: TRBJ2-3
d_gene: NA
v_gene: TRBV5-6
abundance: few

CDR3nt: TGTGCCAGCAGACCAGACAGGGGCAGAGAGACCCAGTACTTC
CDR3aa: CASRPDRGRETQYF
j_gene: TRBJ2-5
d_gene: TRBD1
v_gene: TRBV12-3/TRBV12-4
abundance: NA

CDR3nt: TGTGCCAGCAGTTACTCGGTACAGGGGAGGAACTATGGCTACACCTTC
CDR3aa: CASSYSVQGRNYGYTF
j_gene: TRBJ1-2
d_gene: TRBD1
v_gene: TRBV6-5
abundance: NA

CDR3nt: TGCAGTGCTGGCCCCCCCGGGAACTATGGCTACACCTTC
CDR3aa: CSAGPPGNYGYTF
j_gene: TRBJ1-2
d_gene: NA
v_gene: TRBV20-1
abundance: once